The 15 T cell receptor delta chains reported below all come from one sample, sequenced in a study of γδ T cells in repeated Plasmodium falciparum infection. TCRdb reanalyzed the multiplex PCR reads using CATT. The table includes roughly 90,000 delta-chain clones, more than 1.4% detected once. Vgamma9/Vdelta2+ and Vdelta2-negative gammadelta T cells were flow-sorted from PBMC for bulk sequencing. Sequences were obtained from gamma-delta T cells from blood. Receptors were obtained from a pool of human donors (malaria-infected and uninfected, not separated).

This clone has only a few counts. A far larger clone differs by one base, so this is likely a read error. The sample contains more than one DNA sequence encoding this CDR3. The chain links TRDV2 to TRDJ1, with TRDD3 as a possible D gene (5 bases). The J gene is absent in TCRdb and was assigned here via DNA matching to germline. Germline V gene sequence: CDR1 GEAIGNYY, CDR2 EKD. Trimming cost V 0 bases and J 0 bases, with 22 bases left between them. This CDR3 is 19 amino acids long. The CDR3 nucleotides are TGTGCCTGTGACACCCTAAAGGTGGGATTGCGACCCTACACCGATAAACTCATCTTT. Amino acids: CACDTLKVGLRPYTDKLIF.

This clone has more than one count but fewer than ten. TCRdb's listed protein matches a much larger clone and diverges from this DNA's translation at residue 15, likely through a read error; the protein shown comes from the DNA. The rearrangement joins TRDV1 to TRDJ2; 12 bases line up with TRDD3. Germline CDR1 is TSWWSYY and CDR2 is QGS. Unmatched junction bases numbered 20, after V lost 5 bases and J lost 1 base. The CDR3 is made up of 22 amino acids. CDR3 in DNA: TGTGCTCTTGGGTCCCAGGAATACTGGGGGATACCAGAAATAGATTTGACAGCACAACTCTTCTTT. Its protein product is CALGSQEYWGIPEIDLTAQLFF.

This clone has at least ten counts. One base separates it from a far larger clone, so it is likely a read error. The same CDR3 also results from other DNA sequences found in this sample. The CDR3 protein is CACDLRLGTGGCFIF. CDR3 bases: TGTGCCTGTGACCTTCGGCTTGGGACTGGGGGATGCTTTATCTTT. This chain connects TRDV2 to TRDJ1; 10 bases agree with TRDD3. The ends lost 3 bases at V and 14 bases at J; junction bases unmatched: 17. The length of the CDR3 is 15 residues. CDR1 is GEAIGNYY, CDR2 EKD, per germline.

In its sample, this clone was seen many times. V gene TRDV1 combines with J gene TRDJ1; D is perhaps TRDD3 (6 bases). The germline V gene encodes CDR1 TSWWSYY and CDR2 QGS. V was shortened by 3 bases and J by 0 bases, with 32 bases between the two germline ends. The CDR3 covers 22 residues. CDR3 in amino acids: CALGDGRVSGFSGEPYTDKLIF. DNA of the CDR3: TGTGCTCTTGGGGATGGTAGAGTCTCGGGGTTCTCGGGGGAACCTTACACCGATAAACTCATCTTT.

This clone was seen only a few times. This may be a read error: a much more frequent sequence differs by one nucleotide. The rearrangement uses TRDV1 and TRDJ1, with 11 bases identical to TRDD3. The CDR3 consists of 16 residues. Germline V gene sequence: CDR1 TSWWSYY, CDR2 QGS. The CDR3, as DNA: TGTGCTCTCGGGGAAGTTCGAACTGGGGGATACGATAAACTCATCTTT. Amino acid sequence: CALGEVRTGGYDKLIF.

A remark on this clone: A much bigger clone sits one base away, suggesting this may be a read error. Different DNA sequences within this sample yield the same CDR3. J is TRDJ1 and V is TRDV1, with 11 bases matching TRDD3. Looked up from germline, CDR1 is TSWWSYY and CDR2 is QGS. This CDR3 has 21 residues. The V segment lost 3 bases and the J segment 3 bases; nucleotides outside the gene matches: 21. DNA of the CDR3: TGTGCTCTTGGGGAGCTAAGGCGACCAGGACTGGGGGATAAGGGAGCCGATAAACTCATCTTT. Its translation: CALGELRRPGLGDKGADKLIF.

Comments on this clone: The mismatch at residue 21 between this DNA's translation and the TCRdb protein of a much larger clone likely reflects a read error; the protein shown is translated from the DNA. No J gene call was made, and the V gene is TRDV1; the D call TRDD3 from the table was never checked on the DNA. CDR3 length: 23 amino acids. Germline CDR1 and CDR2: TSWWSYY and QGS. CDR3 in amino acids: CALGEFIPTVPLYRGGTTDKPIF. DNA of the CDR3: TGTGCTCTTGGGGAATTTATCCCTACTGTCCCCCTCTACCGTGGGGGCACAACCGATAAACCCATCTTT.

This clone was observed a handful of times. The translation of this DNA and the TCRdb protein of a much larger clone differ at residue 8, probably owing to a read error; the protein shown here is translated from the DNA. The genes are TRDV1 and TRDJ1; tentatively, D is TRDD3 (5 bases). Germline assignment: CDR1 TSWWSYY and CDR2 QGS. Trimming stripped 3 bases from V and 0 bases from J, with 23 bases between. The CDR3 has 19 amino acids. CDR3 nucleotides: TGTGCTCTTGGGGATCCAAGTCTCTTCGGGAGGGGGTACACCGATAAACTCATCTTT. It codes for CALGDPSLFGRGYTDKLIF.

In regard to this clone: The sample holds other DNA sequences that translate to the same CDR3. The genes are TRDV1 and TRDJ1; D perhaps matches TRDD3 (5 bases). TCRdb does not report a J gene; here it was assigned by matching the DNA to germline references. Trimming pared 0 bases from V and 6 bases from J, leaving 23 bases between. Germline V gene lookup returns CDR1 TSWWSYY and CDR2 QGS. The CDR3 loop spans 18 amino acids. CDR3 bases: TGTGCTCTTGGGGAACTTTATCCGCCGCTTACTGGAGACAATAAACTCATCTTT. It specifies CALGELYPPLTGDNKLIF.

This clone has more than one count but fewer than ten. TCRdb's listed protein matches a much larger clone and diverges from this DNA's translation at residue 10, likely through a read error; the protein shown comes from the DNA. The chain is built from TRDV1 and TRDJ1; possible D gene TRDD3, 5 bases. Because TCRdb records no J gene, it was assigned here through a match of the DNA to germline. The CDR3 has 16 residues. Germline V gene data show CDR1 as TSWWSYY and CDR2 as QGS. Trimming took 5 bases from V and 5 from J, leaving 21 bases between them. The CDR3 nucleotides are TGTGCTCTTGGGCTACCTAGGAAGGGGGTAGAAGATAAACTCATCTTT. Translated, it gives CALGLPRKGVEDKLIF.

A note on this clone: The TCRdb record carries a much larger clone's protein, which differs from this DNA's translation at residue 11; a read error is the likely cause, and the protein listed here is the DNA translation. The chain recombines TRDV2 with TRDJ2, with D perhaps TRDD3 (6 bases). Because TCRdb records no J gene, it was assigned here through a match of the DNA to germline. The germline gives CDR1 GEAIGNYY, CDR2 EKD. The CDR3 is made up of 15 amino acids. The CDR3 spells CACDWGAPLTEQLFF. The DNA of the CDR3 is TGTGCCTGTGACTGGGGGGCACCTTTGACAGAACAACTCTTCTTT.

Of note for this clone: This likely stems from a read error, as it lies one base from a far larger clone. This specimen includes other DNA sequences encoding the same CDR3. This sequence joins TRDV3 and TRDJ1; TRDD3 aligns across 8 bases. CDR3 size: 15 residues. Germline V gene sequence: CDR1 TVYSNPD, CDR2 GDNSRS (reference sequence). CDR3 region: CAFRLRTGGKLKLIF. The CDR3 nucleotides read TGTGCCTTTCGCCTTCGTACTGGGGGCAAACTAAAACTCATATTT.

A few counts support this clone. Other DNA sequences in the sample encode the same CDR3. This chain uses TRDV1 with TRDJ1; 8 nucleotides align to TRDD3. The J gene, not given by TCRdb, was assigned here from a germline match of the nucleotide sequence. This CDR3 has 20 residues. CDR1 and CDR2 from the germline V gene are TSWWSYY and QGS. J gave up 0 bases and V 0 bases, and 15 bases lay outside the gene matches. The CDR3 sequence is CALGELSTGGYGGHTDKLIF. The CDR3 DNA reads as TGTGCTCTTGGGGAACTCAGTACTGGGGGGTACGGGGGTCACACCGATAAACTCATCTTT.

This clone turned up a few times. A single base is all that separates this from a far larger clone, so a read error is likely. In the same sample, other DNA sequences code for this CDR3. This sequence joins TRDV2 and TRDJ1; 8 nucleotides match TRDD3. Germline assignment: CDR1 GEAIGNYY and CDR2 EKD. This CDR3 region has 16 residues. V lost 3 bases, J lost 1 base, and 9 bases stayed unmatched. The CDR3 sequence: CACDRTGGLLTDKLIF. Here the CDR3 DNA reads TGTGCCTGTGACCGTACTGGGGGGCTCCTCACCGATAAACTCATCTTT.

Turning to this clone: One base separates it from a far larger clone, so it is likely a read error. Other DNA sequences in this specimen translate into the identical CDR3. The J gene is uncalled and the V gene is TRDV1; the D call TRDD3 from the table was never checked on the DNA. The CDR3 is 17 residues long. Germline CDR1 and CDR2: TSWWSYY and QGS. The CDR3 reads CALGSGKMFRGPDKLIF. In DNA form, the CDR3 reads TGTGCTCTTGGGTCCGGCAAGATGTTTAGGGGTCCCGATAAGCTCATCTTT.